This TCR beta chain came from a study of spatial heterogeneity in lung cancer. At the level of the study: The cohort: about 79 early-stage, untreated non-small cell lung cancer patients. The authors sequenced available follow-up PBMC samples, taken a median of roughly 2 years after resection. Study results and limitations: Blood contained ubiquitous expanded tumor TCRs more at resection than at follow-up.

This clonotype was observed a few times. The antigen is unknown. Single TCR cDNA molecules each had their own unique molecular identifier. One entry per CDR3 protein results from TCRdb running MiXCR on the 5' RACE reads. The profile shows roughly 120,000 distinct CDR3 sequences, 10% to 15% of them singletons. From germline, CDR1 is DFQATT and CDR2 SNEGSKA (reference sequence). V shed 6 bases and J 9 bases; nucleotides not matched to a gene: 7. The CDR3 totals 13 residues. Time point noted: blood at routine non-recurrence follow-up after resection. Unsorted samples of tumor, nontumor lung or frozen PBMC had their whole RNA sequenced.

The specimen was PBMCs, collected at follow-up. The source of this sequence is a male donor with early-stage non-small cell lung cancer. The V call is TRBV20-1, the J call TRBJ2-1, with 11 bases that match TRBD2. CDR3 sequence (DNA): TGCAGTGCAATTAGCGGGGGGGCACCTGAGCAGTTCTTC. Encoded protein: CSAISGGAPEQFF.